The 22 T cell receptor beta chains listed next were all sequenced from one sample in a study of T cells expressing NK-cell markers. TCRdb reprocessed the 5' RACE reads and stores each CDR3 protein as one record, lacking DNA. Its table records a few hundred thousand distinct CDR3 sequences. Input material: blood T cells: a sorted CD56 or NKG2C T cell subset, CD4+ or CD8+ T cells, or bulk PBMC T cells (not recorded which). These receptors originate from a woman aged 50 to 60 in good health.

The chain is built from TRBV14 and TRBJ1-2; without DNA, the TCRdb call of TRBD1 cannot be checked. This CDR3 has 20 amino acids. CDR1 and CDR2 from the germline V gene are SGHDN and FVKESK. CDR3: CASSLQFGPTPLLPGYGYTF.

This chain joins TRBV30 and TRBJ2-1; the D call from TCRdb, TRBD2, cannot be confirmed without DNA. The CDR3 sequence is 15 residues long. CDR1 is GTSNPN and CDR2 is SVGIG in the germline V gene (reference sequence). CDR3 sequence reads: CAWSGGRLADNEQFF.

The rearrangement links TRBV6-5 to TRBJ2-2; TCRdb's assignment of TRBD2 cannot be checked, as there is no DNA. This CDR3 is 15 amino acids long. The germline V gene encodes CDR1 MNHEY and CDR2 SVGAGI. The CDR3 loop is CASSRTGKNTGELFF.

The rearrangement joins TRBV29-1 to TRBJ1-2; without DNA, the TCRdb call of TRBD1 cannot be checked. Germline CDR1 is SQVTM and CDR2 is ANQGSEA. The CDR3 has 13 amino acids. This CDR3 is CSVVPFEFGGYTF.

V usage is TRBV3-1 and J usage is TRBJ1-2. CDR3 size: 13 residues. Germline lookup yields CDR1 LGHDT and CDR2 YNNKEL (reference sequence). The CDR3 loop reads CASSRGKEDGYTF.

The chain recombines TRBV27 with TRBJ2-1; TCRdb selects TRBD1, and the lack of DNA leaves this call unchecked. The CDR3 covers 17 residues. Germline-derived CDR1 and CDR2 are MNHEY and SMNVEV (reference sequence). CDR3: CASSLGPGKLLGNEQFF.

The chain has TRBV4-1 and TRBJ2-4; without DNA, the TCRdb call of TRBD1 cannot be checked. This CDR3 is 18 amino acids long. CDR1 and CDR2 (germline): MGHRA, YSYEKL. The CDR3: CASSQDQTGVLAKNIQYF.

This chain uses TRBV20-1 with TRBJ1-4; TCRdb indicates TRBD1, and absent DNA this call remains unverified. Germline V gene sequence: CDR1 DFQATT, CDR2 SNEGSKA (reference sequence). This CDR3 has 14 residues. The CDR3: CSMTVAATNEKLFF.

The CDR3 here is CASSYGTADTQYF. The chain couples TRBV6-5 to TRBJ2-3; TCRdb proposes TRBD1, but this gene call is untestable without DNA. This CDR3 region has 13 residues. CDR1 and CDR2 (germline): MNHEY, SVGAGI.

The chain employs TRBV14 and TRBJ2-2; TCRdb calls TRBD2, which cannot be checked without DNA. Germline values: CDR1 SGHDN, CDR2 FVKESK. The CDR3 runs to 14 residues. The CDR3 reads CASSLGPKGGELFF.

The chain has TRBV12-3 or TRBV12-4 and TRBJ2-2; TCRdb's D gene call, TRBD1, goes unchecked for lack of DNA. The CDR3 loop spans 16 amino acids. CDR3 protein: CASSRRGRGGTGELFF.

CDR3 loop: CASSLAKRNTGELFF. This chain uses TRBV7-6 with TRBJ2-2. Germline V lookup: CDR1 SGHVS, CDR2 FNYEAQ. The CDR3 is made up of 15 amino acids.

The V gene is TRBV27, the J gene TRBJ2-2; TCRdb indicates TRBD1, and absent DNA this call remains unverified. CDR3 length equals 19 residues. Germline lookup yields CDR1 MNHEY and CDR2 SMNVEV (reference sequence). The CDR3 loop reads CASSTGTGYGEKNTGELFF.

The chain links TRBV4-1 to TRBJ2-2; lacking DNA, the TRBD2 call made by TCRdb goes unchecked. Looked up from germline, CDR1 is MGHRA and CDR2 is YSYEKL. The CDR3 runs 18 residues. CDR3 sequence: CASSQDPASGRNTGELFF.

CDR3 sequence: CSARDVASGRASQAKNIQYF. V and J are TRBV20-1 and TRBJ2-4; TCRdb's D call, TRBD2, is unchecked because there is no DNA. The length of the CDR3 is 20 residues. Germline CDR1 and CDR2: DFQATT and SNEGSKA (reference sequence).

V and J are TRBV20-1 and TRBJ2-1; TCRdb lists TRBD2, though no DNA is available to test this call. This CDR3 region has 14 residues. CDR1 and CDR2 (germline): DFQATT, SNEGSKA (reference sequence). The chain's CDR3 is CSAQETSGRVQQFF.

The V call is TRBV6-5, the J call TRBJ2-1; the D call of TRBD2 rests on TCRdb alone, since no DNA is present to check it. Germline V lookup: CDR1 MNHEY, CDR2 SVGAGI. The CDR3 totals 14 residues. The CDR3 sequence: CAIGGLAPNNEQFF.

CDR3 residues: CASRPGSGNTGELFF. The V gene is TRBV19, the J gene TRBJ2-2; no DNA is available, so the TRBD1 call from TCRdb remains unchecked. The CDR3 totals 15 residues. Germline assignment: CDR1 LNHDA and CDR2 SQIVND (reference sequence).

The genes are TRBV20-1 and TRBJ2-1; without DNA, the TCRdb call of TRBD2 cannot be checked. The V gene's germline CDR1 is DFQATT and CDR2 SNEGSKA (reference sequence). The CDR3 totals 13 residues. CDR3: CSAKPPRGPGPIF.

The CDR3 loop is CASRVDSDTQYF. The chain carries TRBV5-1 and TRBJ2-3. Germline CDR1 is SGHRS and CDR2 is YFSETQ. The CDR3 covers 12 residues.

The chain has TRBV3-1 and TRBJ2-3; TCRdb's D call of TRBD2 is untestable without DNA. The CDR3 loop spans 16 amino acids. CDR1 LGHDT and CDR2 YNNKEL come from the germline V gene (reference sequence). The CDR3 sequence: CASSQDTSGRALEQYF.

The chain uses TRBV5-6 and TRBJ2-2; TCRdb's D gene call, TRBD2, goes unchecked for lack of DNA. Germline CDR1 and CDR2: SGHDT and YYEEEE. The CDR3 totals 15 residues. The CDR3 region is CASKGLSEGSGELFF. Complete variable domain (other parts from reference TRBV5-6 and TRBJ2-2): DAGVTQSPTHLIKTRGQQVTLRCSPKSGHDTVSWYQQALGQGPQFIFQYYEEEERQRGNFPDRFSGHQFPNYSSELNVNALLLGDSALYLCASKGLSEGSGELFFGEGSRLTVL.